These 19 T cell receptor beta chains share one sample of origin, sequenced in a study of blood T cell repertoires in COVID-19. Sequencing used immunoSEQ multiplex PCR; TCRdb keeps in-frame clones, though not all of them. The sample includes 200,000 to 250,000 clones, roughly 90% of them seen just once. Source material: peripheral blood. The receptors were gathered from a man aged 30-40 years who had recovered from COVID-19.

The CDR3 is CASSLYRDTSYEQYF. DNA for the CDR3: TGTGCCAGCAGCCTCTATCGGGACACCTCCTACGAGCAGTACTTC. The chain joins TRBV7-8 to TRBJ2-7, with D tentatively TRBD1 (6 bases). The ends were cut back, 5 bases at V and 0 bases at J, with 14 bases in the middle. CDR1 and CDR2 (germline): SGHVS, FQNEAQ. The CDR3 is made up of 15 amino acids.

The chain uses TRBV5-4 and TRBJ2-1; possible D gene TRBD1, 6 bases. V dropped 4 bases and J dropped 4 bases, with 12 bases sitting between them. Germline CDR1 and CDR2: SGHNT and YYREEE (reference sequence). CDR3 length: 14 amino acids. The CDR3, as DNA: TGTGCCAGCAGCGACCGGGACACGTACAATGAGCAGTTCTTC. Translating it yields CASSDRDTYNEQFF.

The genes are TRBV5-1 and TRBJ2-2, with 11 bases fitting TRBD2. Germline assignment: CDR1 SGHRS and CDR2 YFSETQ. The CDR3 is made up of 15 amino acids. The V gene end was trimmed by 4 bases and the J gene end by 5 bases; junction bases not matched to a gene: 4. CDR3 amino acids: CASSPRLAGTGELFF. CDR3 in DNA: TGCGCCAGCAGCCCGAGACTAGCGGGGACCGGGGAGCTGTTTTTT.

The rearrangement links TRBV13 to TRBJ2-4; a weak D match, TRBD2 (5 bases). V shed 5 bases and J shed 0 bases, with 17 bases lying between them. This CDR3 has 17 residues. Germline loops: CDR1 PRHDT, CDR2 FYEKMQ (reference sequence). CDR3 coding DNA: TGTGCCAGCAGCCACCGATCGGGAACCTTAGCCAAAAACATTCAGTACTTC. This translates into CASSHRSGTLAKNIQYF.

The rearrangement joins TRBV19 to TRBJ1-4; D unclear. Looked up from germline, CDR1 is LNHDA and CDR2 is SQIVND (reference sequence). V shed 6 bases and J shed 8 bases, with 25 bases lying between them. The CDR3 has 17 residues. The CDR3 loop reads CASRTGRILRRREKLFF. The DNA of the CDR3 is TGTGCCAGTAGGACGGGTAGAATCTTGCGCCGGCGGGAAAAACTGTTTTTT.

The rearrangement joins TRBV19 to TRBJ1-1; tentative D call: TRBD1 (5 bases). V dropped 8 bases and J dropped 3 bases, with 16 bases sitting between them. The length of the CDR3 is 14 residues. The V gene's germline CDR1 is LNHDA and CDR2 SQIVND (reference sequence). CDR3 loop: CASAHPGQDTEAFF. Written as DNA, the CDR3 is TGTGCCAGTGCCCACCCTGGACAAGACACTGAAGCTTTCTTT.

In the case of this clone: One end of the junction varies from germline; a read error may be responsible. The V gene is TRBV19, the J gene TRBJ2-3; TRBD2 matches at 14 bases. The germline V gene has CDR1 LNHDA and CDR2 SQIVND (reference sequence). The CDR3 consists of 17 residues. CDR3 protein: CASSLETSGGAGDTQYF. CDR3 DNA: TGTGCCAGTAGTCTAGAGACTAGCGGGGGGGCCGGAGATACGCAGTATTTT. The full variable domain, rest sourced from reference TRBV19 and TRBJ2-3, is DGGITQSPKYLFRKEGQNVTLSCEQNLNHDAMYWYRQDPGQGLRLIYYSQIVNDFQKGDIAEGYSVSREKKESFPLTVTSAQKNPTAFYLCASSLETSGGAGDTQYFGPGTRLTVL.

The chain joins TRBV5-1 to TRBJ1-1, with D possibly TRBD1 on 5 matching bases. Germline loops: CDR1 SGHRS, CDR2 YFSETQ. Deletions cut 3 bases from V and 0 bases from J, with 9 bases between. The CDR3 runs 14 residues. CDR3 amino acids: CASSSDTMNTEAFF. The DNA of the CDR3 is TGCGCCAGCAGCTCGGACACCATGAACACTGAAGCTTTCTTT.

The J gene is TRBJ1-1, the V gene TRBV7-2; 8 positions agree with TRBD1. V lost 6 bases to trimming and J lost 1 base; unmatched junction nucleotides: 4. CDR3 length: 14 amino acids. CDR1 SGHTA and CDR2 FQGNSA come from the germline V gene. The CDR3 DNA sequence: TGTGCCAGCAGTCGGACAGGGCAGAACACTGAAGCTTTCTTT. Amino acids: CASSRTGQNTEAFF.

The CDR3 loop is CASTPTVPYEQYF. The DNA of the CDR3 is TGTGCCAGCACACCGACAGTACCCTACGAGCAGTACTTC. This chain connects TRBV11-2 to TRBJ2-7, with TRBD1 as a possible D gene (5 bases). The CDR3 has 13 residues. CDR1 and CDR2 (germline): SGHAT, FQNNGV. The V end was cut by 7 bases, the J end by 2 bases, with 12 bases between.

The chain uses TRBV10-3 and TRBJ2-2, with 13 bases lining up with TRBD2. J lost 2 bases, V lost 10 bases, and 16 bases had no gene match. Germline CDR1 reads ENHRY; CDR2 reads SYGVKD. The CDR3 loop spans 19 amino acids. CDR3 DNA sequence: TGTGCCACCCAGTCACTAGGGACTAGCGGGGTTTTAAACACCGGGGAGCTGTTTTTT. It translates to CATQSLGTSGVLNTGELFF.

This clone was seen only a few times. This sequence joins TRBV7-2 and TRBJ1-5; perhaps TRBD1 as D (5 bases). Germline CDR1 SGHTA, CDR2 FQGNSA. V lost 5 bases and J 6 bases, leaving 14 bases between the germline ends. The CDR3 spans 14 residues. CDR3 loop: CASSNRSRAQPQHF. The CDR3 region has the DNA TGTGCCAGCAGCAACCGAAGCAGGGCTCAGCCCCAGCATTTT.

J is TRBJ1-2 and V is TRBV4-2, with TRBD1 matching over 7 bases. This CDR3 spans 14 amino acids. The junction had 7 bases not matched to a gene; V was cut back by 1 base and J by 8 bases. Germline loops: CDR1 LGHNA, CDR2 YNFKEQ. CDR3 in DNA: TGTGCCAGCAGCCAAGTCTTACAGGGGTTCGGCTACACCTTC. Translated: CASSQVLQGFGYTF.

The rearrangement joins TRBV5-1 to TRBJ2-7, with D possibly being TRBD1 (5 bases). The CDR3 is made up of 13 amino acids. Trimming took 2 bases from V and 3 from J, leaving 9 bases between them. CDR1 is SGHRS, CDR2 YFSETQ, per germline. CDR3 region: CASSLGEFYEQYF. CDR3 in DNA: TGCGCCAGCAGCTTAGGGGAATTCTACGAGCAGTACTTC.

The CDR3 DNA reads TGTGCCAGCAGAGCGACAGGGGACACTGAAGCTTTCTTT. Translated: CASRATGDTEAFF. The chain carries TRBV3-1 (or the pseudogene TRBV3-2) and TRBJ1-1; 8 bases are a match to TRBD1. The CDR3 sequence is 13 residues long. The germline gives CDR1 LGHDT, CDR2 YNNKEL (reference sequence). The trim removed 6 bases at V and 3 bases at J, leaving 3 bases unmatched.

This chain uses TRBV14 with TRBJ2-7; D gene ambiguous. Trimming removed 4 bases at V and 3 bases at J, with 4 bases between. From germline, CDR1 is SGHDN and CDR2 FVKESK. This CDR3 contains 11 residues. This CDR3 is CASSPHYEQYF. CDR3 nucleotide sequence: TGTGCCAGCAGCCCCCACTACGAGCAGTACTTC.

The V gene is TRBV5-6, the J gene TRBJ1-2; no firm D call. Germline CDR1 SGHDT, CDR2 YYEEEE. V was shortened by 6 bases and J by 8 bases, with 20 bases between the two germline ends. This CDR3 comprises 14 residues. CDR3 nucleotide sequence: TGTGCCAGCACCTCCCCCGCCCGATCTAGGGGCTACACCTTC. This sequence encodes CASTSPARSRGYTF.

The V gene is TRBV19, the J gene TRBJ1-2; 9 bases are a match to TRBD1. The ends lost 5 bases at V and 3 bases at J; junction bases unmatched: 10. The CDR3 contains 16 residues. CDR1 LNHDA and CDR2 SQIVND come from the germline V gene (reference sequence). The DNA of the CDR3 is TGTGCCAGTAGTGAGGCGGACAGGGGTTTTTACTATGGCTACACCTTC. As protein: CASSEADRGFYYGYTF.

This clone has a single count. The V gene is TRBV4-1, the J gene TRBJ2-1; TRBD2 agrees at 7 bases. With V trimmed by 4 bases and J by 7 bases, 16 bases remained unmatched. This CDR3 region has 17 residues. Per germline, CDR1 MGHRA and CDR2 YSYEKL. CDR3: CASSLYPGTTSLNEQFF. The CDR3 region has the DNA TGCGCCAGCAGCCTCTACCCGGGGACTACCTCTCTGAATGAGCAGTTCTTC.